The subject of this entry is one TCR beta chain. Its antigen is unidentified. Using immunoSEQ multiplex PCR, the repertoire was profiled, and TCRdb retains in-frame clones only, with some absent. Among around 78,000 clones, about nine tenths were seen once, and the ten largest hold approximately 0.25%. This entry belongs to a study of OX40 agonist ivuxolimab in advanced cancers. General study findings and limits: CD4+ and CD8+ blood T cells expanded clonally by week 6 at 0.1 to 3.0 mg/kg.

Exclusion of a patient followed from autoimmune disease history or systemic immunosuppression. The source of this sequence is an adult with an advanced solid tumor such as melanoma, head and neck, liver or kidney cancer. The starting material was CD4+ or CD8+ T cells sorted from blood, obtained in a trial of the OX40 agonist ivuxolimab.

CDR3 nucleotide sequence: TGTGCCAGCAGCCAAGGAGGGTTTGAGACCCAGTACTTC. Residues: CASSQGGFETQYF. This rearrangement joins TRBV14 to TRBJ2-5; perhaps TRBD2 as D (5 bases). Trimming left V 1 base short and J 5 bases short, with 8 bases between. The germline V gene encodes CDR1 SGHDN and CDR2 FVKESK. The CDR3 consists of 13 residues.